This entry lists 13 T cell receptor beta chains sequenced from one sample in a study of OX40 agonist ivuxolimab in advanced cancers. The library was prepared using the immunoSEQ multiplex PCR assay. The table comes from immuneACCESS by way of TCRdb, which keeps in-frame sequences with V and J called. Part of the clones is missing from these tables; in studies checked, under half for an unresolved V gene and the rest for unknown reasons. The table for this sample lists about 54,000 clones; roughly 90% of them were counted only once. The top ten clonotypes cover 8.7% of the sample. The sample here was CD4+ or CD8+ T cells sorted from blood, taken in a trial of the OX40 agonist ivuxolimab. These receptors all stem from an adult with an advanced solid tumor such as melanoma, head and neck, liver or kidney cancer.

The chain recombines TRBV7-9 with TRBJ2-4; 7 nucleotides line up with TRBD1. CDR3 length: 15 amino acids. Germline CDR1 SEHNR, CDR2 FQNEAQ (reference sequence). V shed 3 bases, J shed 6 bases, and the junction held 8 bases outside the gene matches. The CDR3 here is CASSFGGSGGNIQYF. The CDR3 DNA reads TGTGCCAGCAGCTTCGGCGGGTCAGGGGGAAACATTCAGTACTTC.

This rearrangement joins TRBV15 to TRBJ2-3, with TRBD2 matching 8 bases. The CDR3 has 18 amino acids. The trim removed 0 bases at V and 1 base at J, leaving 9 bases unmatched. The germline CDR1 and CDR2 sequences are LNHNV and YYDKDF (reference sequence). CDR3 sequence: CATSRDPLTSVGTDTQYF. Written as DNA, the CDR3 is TGTGCCACCAGCAGAGATCCCCTGACTAGCGTCGGCACAGATACGCAGTATTTT.

CDR3 loop: CASSPASATEQYF. In nucleotides, the CDR3 is TGCGCCAGCAGCCCCGCTAGCGCGACCGAGCAGTACTTC. The V call is TRBV4-3, the J call TRBJ2-7, with a weak D call TRBD2 (6 bases). Per the germline V gene, CDR1 is LGHNA and CDR2 is YSLEER. V gave up 4 bases and J gave up 6 bases, with 13 bases separating them. The CDR3 covers 13 residues.

The chain carries TRBV7-6 and TRBJ2-1; the D gene is possibly TRBD2 (5 bases). This CDR3 region has 16 residues. The V gene's germline CDR1 is SGHVS and CDR2 FNYEAQ. V dropped 0 bases and J dropped 8 bases, with 17 bases sitting between them. CDR3 region: CASSLASGWTGDEQFF. The CDR3 region has the DNA TGTGCCAGCAGCTTAGCCTCGGGGTGGACGGGCGATGAGCAGTTCTTC.

The chain employs TRBV27 and TRBJ2-4; perhaps TRBD1 as D (6 bases). V lost 4 bases to trimming and J lost 6 bases, with 16 bases between them. The germline V gene encodes CDR1 MNHEY and CDR2 SMNVEV (reference sequence). The CDR3 totals 15 residues. For the CDR3, the DNA is TGTGCCAGCAGTTCGGGGACAACCGGGATAAACATTCAGTACTTC. The encoded protein is CASSSGTTGINIQYF.

The chain is built from TRBV30 and TRBJ2-1; 12 nucleotides match TRBD2. The V gene end was trimmed by 1 base and the J gene end by 5 bases; junction bases not matched to a gene: 3. Germline V gene lookup returns CDR1 GTSNPN and CDR2 SVGIG (reference sequence). The CDR3 contains 15 residues. CDR3 DNA sequence: TGTGCCTGGAGTGGGACTAGCGGGGCCGACAATGAGCAGTTCTTC. It specifies CAWSGTSGADNEQFF.

The chain is built from TRBV27 and TRBJ2-5; D ambiguous. Looked up from germline, CDR1 is MNHEY and CDR2 is SMNVEV (reference sequence). V was trimmed by 1 base and J by 2 bases, leaving 8 bases between them. This CDR3 is built from 14 residues. The CDR3 nucleotides read TGTGCCAGCAGTTTATTAAACAGTCAAGAGACCCAGTACTTC. Protein product: CASSLLNSQETQYF.

This clone was counted once. The chain is built from TRBV27 and TRBJ2-3; D is undetermined. Trimming took off 5 bases at V and 0 bases at J, with 6 bases between the two ends. CDR1 MNHEY and CDR2 SMNVEV come from the germline V gene (reference sequence). The CDR3 consists of 13 residues. CDR3 protein: CASSMGSTDTQYF. The CDR3 DNA reads TGTGCCAGCAGTATGGGTAGCACAGATACGCAGTATTTT.

The genes are TRBV19 and TRBJ1-2, with 9 nucleotides matching TRBD1. The CDR3 has 15 residues. V lost 5 bases to trimming and J lost 4 bases; unmatched junction nucleotides: 8. Per the germline V gene, CDR1 is LNHDA and CDR2 is SQIVND (reference sequence). CDR3 nucleotides: TGTGCCAGTAGTCCCTTGACAGGGGGTGTCTATGGCTACACCTTC. It translates to CASSPLTGGVYGYTF.

This chain connects TRBV27 to TRBJ2-7; TRBD1 matches at 7 bases. V shed 5 bases, J shed 2 bases, and the junction held 3 bases outside the gene matches. The CDR3 runs 13 residues. Looked up from germline, CDR1 is MNHEY and CDR2 is SMNVEV (reference sequence). In DNA form, the CDR3 reads TGTGCCAGCAGTGTGGGACAGACCTACGAGCAGTACTTC. Its protein product is CASSVGQTYEQYF.

This clone was detected only once. The chain joins TRBV2 to TRBJ2-4, with 7 bases matching TRBD2. In germline, CDR1 is SNHLY, CDR2 FYNNEI. Germline trimming cut 5 bases from V and 6 bases from J; bases unmatched to any gene: 10. The CDR3 has 15 amino acids. The CDR3 coding sequence is TGTGCCAGCAGTCCCCAGGTGGGGGGGGGAAACATTCAGTACTTC. Translating it yields CASSPQVGGGNIQYF.

V is TRBV4-2 and J is TRBJ1-4; D is unresolved. CDR1 and CDR2 (germline): LGHNA, YNFKEQ. CDR3 size: 16 residues. V lost 0 bases and J 4 bases, leaving 12 bases between the germline ends. This chain's CDR3 is CASSQERGTGNEKLFF. CDR3 bases: TGTGCCAGCAGCCAAGAACGAGGTACCGGTAATGAAAAACTGTTTTTT.

The gene calls are TRBV19 and TRBJ2-5; 10 bases match TRBD2. J gave up 1 base and V 8 bases, and 16 bases lay outside the gene matches. The CDR3 consists of 18 residues. The germline V gene has CDR1 LNHDA and CDR2 SQIVND (reference sequence). The CDR3 is CASSAYGAASGGQETQYF. Here the CDR3 DNA reads TGTGCCAGTTCCGCATACGGGGCGGCTAGCGGGGGCCAAGAGACCCAGTACTTC.